This T cell receptor beta chain was identified during a study of regulatory T cells in long-lasting Graves disease. iRepertoire HTBI primers and Arm-PCR of CDR3 regions built TCR beta libraries. TCRdb re-called the multiplex PCR reads through MiXCR, storing one row per CDR3 protein. In the table there are 550,000 to 700,000 distinct CDR3 sequences, 15% to 20% of which are singletons. Regarding time point: newly diagnosed GD, antithyroid drugs for less than 3 months. PBMCs were the source of the RNA used for TCR sequencing. This clonotype turned up a few times. These sequences were also reported in another study, on T cells in Graves' hyperthyroidism and ophthalmopathy.

The receptor's source is a young man with Graves disease. Here the sequenced sample was peripheral blood mononuclear cells (PBMCs), taken at new diagnosis, from a patient treated with antithyroid drugs.

In DNA, the CDR3 is TGTGCCATCAGTGAACAGGACGAGCAGTACTTC. Residues: CAISEQDEQYF. The chain recombines TRBV10-3 with TRBJ2-7, with D maybe TRBD1 (5 bases). The germline V gene encodes CDR1 ENHRY and CDR2 SYGVKD. V lost 3 bases and J 5 bases, leaving 5 bases between the germline ends. This CDR3 is 11 amino acids long.